This T cell receptor (beta chain) was recorded in a study of T cells in Graves' hyperthyroidism and ophthalmopathy. Authors of the study amplified TCR beta CDR3 regions from RNA transcripts. RT-PCR in the first round (using the HTBI primer set) targeted the TCR CDR3. TCRdb re-called the multiplex PCR reads through MiXCR, storing one row per CDR3 protein. The sample includes roughly 350,000 distinct CDR3 sequences, approximately 15% of them seen just once. The V end was cut by 0 bases, the J end by 5 bases, with 16 bases between. Germline V gives CDR1 SGHRS, CDR2 YFSETQ. CDR3 size: 16 residues. This TCR was sampled from a woman aged 25-40 years with Graves' hyperthyroidism. The sample taken for sequencing was blood. V usage is TRBV5-1 and J usage is TRBJ2-3; maybe TRBD2 (7 bases). In DNA form, the CDR3 reads TGCGCCAGCAGCTTGGCCGGGGGCGCGGGAGTAGATACGCAGTATTTT. It is translated as CASSLAGGAGVDTQYF.